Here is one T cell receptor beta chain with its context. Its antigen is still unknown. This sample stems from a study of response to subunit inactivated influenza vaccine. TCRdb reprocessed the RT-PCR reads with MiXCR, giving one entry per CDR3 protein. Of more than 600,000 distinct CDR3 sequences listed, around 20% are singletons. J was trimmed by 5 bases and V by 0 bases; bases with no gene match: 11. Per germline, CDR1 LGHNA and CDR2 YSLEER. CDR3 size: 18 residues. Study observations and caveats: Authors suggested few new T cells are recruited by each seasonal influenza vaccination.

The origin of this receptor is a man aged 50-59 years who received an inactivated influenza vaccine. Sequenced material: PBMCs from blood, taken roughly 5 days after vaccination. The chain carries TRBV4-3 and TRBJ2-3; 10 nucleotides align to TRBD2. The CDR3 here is CASSQEGKRGGSGDTQYF. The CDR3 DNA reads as TGCGCCAGCAGCCAAGAGGGGAAGCGGGGGGGAAGTGGAGATACGCAGTATTTT.